The text below deals with one T cell receptor (beta chain). Its antigen is still unknown. This record comes from a study of cytomegalovirus exposure and HLA in healthy donors. Overall study context: Out of 398 genotyped donors, about 81% belonged to the Caucasian-associated ancestry cluster. Broader study findings: Immune exposure information comprised only CMV serostatus.

CDR1 is SEHNR, CDR2 FQNEAQ, per germline (reference sequence). V was pared by 5 bases and J by 7 bases, with 6 bases of the junction left unmatched. The CDR3 runs to 14 residues. Use of 60 Vbeta and 13 Jbeta primers characterized the PCR. The protocol was immunoSEQ multiplex PCR, while the TCRdb copy is restricted to in-frame clones and leaves out a portion. The sample lists roughly 200,000 clones; 65% to 85% were seen once. The receptor was isolated from a man aged 55 to 69 in good health and CMV-seronegative. The V and J genes are TRBV7-9 and TRBJ1-2; 11 nucleotides agree with TRBD1. Sequenced sample: PBMCs. In DNA form, the CDR3 reads TGTGCCAGCAGCGTTGGGACAGGGGGACGTGGCTACACCTTC. This encodes CASSVGTGGRGYTF.